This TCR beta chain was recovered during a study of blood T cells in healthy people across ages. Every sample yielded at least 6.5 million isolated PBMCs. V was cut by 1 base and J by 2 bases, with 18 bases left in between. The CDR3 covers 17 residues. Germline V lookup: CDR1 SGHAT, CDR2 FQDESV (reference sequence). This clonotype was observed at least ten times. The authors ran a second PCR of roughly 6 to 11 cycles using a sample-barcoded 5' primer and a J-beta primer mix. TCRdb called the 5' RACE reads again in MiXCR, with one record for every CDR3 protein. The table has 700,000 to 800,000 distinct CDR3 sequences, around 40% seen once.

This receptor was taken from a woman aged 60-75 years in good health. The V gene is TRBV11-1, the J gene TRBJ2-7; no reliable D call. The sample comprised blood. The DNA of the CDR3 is TGTGCCAGCAGCTTAGACGAAGGCAACCTTAAAACCTACGAGCAGTACTTC. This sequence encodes CASSLDEGNLKTYEQYF.